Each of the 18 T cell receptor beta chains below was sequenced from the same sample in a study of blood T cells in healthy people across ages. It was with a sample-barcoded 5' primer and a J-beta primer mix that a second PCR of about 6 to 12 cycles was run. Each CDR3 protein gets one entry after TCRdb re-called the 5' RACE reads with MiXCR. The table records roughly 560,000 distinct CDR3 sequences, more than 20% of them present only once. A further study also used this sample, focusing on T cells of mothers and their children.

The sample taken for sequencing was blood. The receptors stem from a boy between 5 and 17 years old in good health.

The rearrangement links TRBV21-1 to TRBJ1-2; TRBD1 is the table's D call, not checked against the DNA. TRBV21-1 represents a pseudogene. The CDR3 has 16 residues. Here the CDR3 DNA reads TGTGCCAGCAGCAAACCCGGCAACAGGGTGGTATTTGGCTACACCTTC. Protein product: CASSKPGNRVVFGYTF.

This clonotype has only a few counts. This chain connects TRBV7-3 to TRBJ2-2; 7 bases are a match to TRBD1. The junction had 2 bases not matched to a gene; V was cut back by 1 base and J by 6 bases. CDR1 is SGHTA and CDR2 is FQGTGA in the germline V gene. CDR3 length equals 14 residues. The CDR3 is CASSLKGAAGELFF. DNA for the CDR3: TGTGCCAGCAGCTTAAAGGGGGCGGCCGGGGAGCTGTTTTTT.

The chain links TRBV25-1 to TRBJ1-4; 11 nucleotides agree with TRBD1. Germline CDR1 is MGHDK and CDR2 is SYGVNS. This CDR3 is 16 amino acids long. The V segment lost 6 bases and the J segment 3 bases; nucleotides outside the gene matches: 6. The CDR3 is CASSPGDRGSNEKLFF. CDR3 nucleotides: TGTGCCAGCAGCCCCGGGGACAGGGGGTCTAATGAAAAACTGTTTTTT.

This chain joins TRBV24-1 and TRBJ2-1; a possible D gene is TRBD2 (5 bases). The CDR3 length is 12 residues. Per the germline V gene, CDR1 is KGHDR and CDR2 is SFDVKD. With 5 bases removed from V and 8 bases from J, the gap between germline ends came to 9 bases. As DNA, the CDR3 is TGTGCCACCAGTGCCGGGGTAGATGAGCAGTTCTTC. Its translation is CATSAGVDEQFF.

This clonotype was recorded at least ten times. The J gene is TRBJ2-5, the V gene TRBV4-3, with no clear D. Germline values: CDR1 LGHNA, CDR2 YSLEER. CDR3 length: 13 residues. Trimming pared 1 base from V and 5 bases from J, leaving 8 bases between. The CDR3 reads CASSQGPGETQYF. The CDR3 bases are TGCGCCAGCAGCCAAGGACCCGGGGAGACCCAGTACTTC.

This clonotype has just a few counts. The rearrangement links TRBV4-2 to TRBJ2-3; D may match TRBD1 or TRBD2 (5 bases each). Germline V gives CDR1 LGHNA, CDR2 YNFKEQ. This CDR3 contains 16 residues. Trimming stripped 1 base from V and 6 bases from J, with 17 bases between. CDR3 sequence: CASSQVRERAYDTQYF. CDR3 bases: TGTGCCAGCAGCCAAGTCAGGGAGAGGGCCTACGATACGCAGTATTTT.

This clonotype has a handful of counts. The DNA for the CDR3 is TGTGCCAGCAGCCTAATGAGACTAGCGGGAGGAGGAGAGACCCAGTACTTC. It translates to CASSLMRLAGGGETQYF. The chain recombines TRBV14 with TRBJ2-1; TRBD2 aligns across 13 bases. The better agreement between TRBJ2-5 and the DNA end casts doubt on the J call. The CDR3 length is 17 residues. Germline lookup yields CDR1 SGHDN and CDR2 FVKESK.

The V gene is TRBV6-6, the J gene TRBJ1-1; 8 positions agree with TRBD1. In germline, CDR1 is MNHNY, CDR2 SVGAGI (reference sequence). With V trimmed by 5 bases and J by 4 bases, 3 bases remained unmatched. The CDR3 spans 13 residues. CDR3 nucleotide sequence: TGTGCCAGCAGTCAGGGGGCGGTCACTGAAGCTTTCTTT. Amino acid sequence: CASSQGAVTEAFF.

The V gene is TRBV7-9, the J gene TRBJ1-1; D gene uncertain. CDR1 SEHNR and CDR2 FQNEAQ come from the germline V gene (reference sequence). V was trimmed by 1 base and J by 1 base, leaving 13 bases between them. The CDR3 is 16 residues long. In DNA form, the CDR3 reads TGTGCCAGCAGCTTAGGGGCGGACGGACCGAACACTGAAGCTTTCTTT. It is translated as CASSLGADGPNTEAFF.

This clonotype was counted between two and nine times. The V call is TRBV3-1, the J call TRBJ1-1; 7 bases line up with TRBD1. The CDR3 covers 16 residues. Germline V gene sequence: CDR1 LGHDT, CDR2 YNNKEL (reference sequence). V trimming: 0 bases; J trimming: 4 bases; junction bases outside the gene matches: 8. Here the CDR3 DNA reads TGTGCCAGCAGCCAAGATTCCCCAGGGGGTGTCACTGAAGCTTTCTTT. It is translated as CASSQDSPGGVTEAFF.

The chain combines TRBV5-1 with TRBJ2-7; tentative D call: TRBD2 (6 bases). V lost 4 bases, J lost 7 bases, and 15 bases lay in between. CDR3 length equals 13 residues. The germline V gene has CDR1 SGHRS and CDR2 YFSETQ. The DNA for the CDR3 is TGCGCCAGCAGCCCGGGGGACCACCAGGAGCAGTACTTC. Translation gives CASSPGDHQEQYF.

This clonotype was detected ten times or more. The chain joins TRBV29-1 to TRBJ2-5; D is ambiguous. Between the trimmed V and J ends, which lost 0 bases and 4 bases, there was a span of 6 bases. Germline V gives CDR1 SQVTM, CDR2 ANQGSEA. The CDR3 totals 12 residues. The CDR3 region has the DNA TGCAGCGTTGAAGATCGGTTAGAGACCCAGTACTTC. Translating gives CSVEDRLETQYF.

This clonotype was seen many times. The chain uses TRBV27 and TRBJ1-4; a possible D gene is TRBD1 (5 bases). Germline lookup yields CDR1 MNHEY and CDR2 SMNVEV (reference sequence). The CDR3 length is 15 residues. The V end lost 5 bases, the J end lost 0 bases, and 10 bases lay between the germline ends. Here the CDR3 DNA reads TGTGCCAGCAGTCCTCTGGGGGCAACTAATGAAAAACTGTTTTTT. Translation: CASSPLGATNEKLFF.

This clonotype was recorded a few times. The CDR3 here is CASSSPGLSSYEQYF. The CDR3 DNA reads as TGTGCCAGCAGTTCCCCAGGGTTGAGCTCCTACGAGCAGTACTTC. The genes are TRBV28 and TRBJ2-7; TRBD1 might be the D (5 bases). V lost 4 bases, J lost 0 bases, and 13 bases lay in between. This CDR3 has 15 residues. Germline V lookup: CDR1 MDHEN, CDR2 SYDVKM.

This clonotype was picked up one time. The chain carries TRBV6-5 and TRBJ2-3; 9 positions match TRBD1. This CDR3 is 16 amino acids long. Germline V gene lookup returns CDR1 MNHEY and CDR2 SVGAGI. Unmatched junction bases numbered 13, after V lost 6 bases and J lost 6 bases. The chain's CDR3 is CASSFLQGALVDTQYF. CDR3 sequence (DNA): TGTGCCAGCAGCTTCTTACAGGGGGCTCTCGTCGATACGCAGTATTTT.

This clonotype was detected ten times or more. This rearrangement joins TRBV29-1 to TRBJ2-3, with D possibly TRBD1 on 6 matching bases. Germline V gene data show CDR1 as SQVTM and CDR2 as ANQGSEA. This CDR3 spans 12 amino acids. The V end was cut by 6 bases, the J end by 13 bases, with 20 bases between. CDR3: CSVTWGTPEKYF. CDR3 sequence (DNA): TGCAGCGTCACCTGGGGGACACCTGAGAAGTATTTT.

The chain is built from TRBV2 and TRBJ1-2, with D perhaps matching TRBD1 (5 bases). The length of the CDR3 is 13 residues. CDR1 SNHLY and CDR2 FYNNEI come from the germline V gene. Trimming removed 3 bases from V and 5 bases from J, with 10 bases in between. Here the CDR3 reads CASSDGQGYGYTF. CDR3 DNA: TGTGCCAGCAGTGATGGTCAGGGATATGGCTACACCTTC.

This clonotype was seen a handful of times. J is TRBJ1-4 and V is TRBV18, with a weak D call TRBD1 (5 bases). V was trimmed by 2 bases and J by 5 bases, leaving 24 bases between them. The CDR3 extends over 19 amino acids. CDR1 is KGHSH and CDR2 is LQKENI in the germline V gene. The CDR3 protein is CASSPLGSPPGRANEKLFF. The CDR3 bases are TGTGCCAGCTCACCATTAGGGTCCCCACCGGGACGGGCGAATGAAAAACTGTTTTTT.